The subject of this entry is one T cell receptor beta chain. Methods used by the authors: Reference gene primer amplification gave estimated nucleated cell counts. Assay used: immunoSEQ multiplex PCR; TCRdb lists only in-frame clones, some missing. V, J and clone size were drawn from that table, and D and trimming were deduced from the DNA. The data hold roughly 230,000 clones, with about 85% observed a single time. The data belong to a study of blood T cell repertoires in COVID-19. Turning to the study itself: PBMCs, B-cell-depleted T cells, or T cells provided the cDNA or gDNA that made up the material.

The length of the CDR3 is 15 residues. Germline CDR1 is SGHKS and CDR2 is YYEKEE (reference sequence). V shed 0 bases and J shed 2 bases, with 9 bases lying between them. Ages ranged from about 18 to 90 years, with residence in more than 20 US areas. Allocation to cohorts depended on clinical history reported by the participants. Sequences were obtained from PBMCs or T cells enriched from blood (not recorded which). The sequence came from a woman aged 50 to 65 who had been exposed to COVID-19. This chain connects TRBV5-5 to TRBJ1-5; D gene unclear. CDR3 loop: CASSLGQMGNQPQHF. CDR3 DNA: TGTGCCAGCAGCTTGGGGCAGATGGGCAATCAGCCCCAGCATTTT.